The source of this T cell receptor beta chain is a study of CD8+CD57+ T cells in acquired aplastic anemia. CDR3 length equals 13 residues. Germline V gene lookup returns CDR1 SGHTA and CDR2 FQGNSA. V gave up 6 bases and J gave up 11 bases; unmatched junction bases: 9. Profiling that covered TCR beta VDJ and CDR3 relied on genomic DNA as its template. TCRdb re-derived calls from the reads in MiXCR, one entry per CDR3 protein. Of approximately 100,000 distinct CDR3 sequences detected, roughly 70% appear once; the ten largest clones hold approximately 65%. In patients chosen for sequencing, flow cytometry had shown CD8+CD57+ cell expansion.

This TCR was sampled from a human donor with aplastic anemia. The source material was sorted CD4+, CD8+, or CD8+CD57+ T cells (not recorded which) from PBMCs. The chain has TRBV7-2 and TRBJ1-2; TRBD1 matches at 10 bases. The CDR3 protein is CASRGTGDARYTF. DNA for the CDR3: TGTGCCAGCAGAGGGACAGGGGATGCGAGGTACACCTTC. Together with reference TRBV7-2 and TRBJ1-2, the CDR3 gives the full variable domain: GAGVSQSPSNKVTEKGKDVELRCDPISGHTALYWYRQSLGQGLEFLIYFQGNSAPDKSGLPSDRFSAERTGGSVSTLTIQRTQQEDSAVYLCASRGTGDARYTFGSGTRLTVV.